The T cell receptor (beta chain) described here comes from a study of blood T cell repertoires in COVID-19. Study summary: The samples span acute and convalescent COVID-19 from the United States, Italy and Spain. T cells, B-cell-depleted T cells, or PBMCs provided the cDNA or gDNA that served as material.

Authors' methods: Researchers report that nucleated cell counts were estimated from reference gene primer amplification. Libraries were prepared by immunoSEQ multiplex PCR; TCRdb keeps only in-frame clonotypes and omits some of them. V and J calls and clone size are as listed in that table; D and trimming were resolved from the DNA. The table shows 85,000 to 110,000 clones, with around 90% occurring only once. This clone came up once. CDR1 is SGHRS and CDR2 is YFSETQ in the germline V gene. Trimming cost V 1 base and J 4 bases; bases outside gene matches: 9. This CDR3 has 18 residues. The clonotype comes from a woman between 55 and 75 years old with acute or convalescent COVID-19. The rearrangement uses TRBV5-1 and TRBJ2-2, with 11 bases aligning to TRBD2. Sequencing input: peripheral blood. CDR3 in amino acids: CASSLIGLAGGATGELFF. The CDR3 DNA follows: TGCGCCAGCAGCTTGATAGGCCTAGCGGGAGGAGCCACCGGGGAGCTGTTTTTT. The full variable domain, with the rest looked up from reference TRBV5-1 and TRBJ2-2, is KAGVTQTPRYLIKTRGQQVTLSCSPISGHRSVSWYQQTPGQGLQFLFEYFSETQRNKGNFPGRFSGRQFSNSRSEMNVSTLELGDSALYLCASSLIGLAGGATGELFFGEGSRLTVL.